This TCR beta chain is drawn from a study of blood T cell repertoires in COVID-19 (dated by TCRdb to 2020 to 2022). Broadly, across the study: The collaborator samples originated in the United States, Italy and Spain and spanned the acute and convalescent phases of COVID-19. A de-identified subject ID, COVID-19 status, age in years and sex were almost always included in the sample metadata. The dataset comprised deeply sampled blood TCRbeta repertoires from subjects exposed to, actively infected with, or recovered from COVID-19. The repertoires were released in a freely available public database intended as a resource for research on the immune response to SARS-CoV-2. The samples were drawn from two sources: the first 160 participants of the ongoing ImmuneRACE study, and 950 to 1,500 subjects contributed by 6 global collaborators. The prospective study material was composed of cDNA or gDNA derived from T cells, B-cell-depleted T cells, or PBMCs. Where available, HLA class I and class II types were taken from metadata supplied by the sample provider and were not determined by assay-based typing. Paper-wide results and their limitations: The quantity of clinical and demographic metadata differed by source and by participant and was supplied without curation.

Of note for this clone: It has no known antigen specificity. No much larger clone exists at a distance of one base, and base qualities are not known.

In the prospective study, participants were about 18 to 90 years old, resided in 24 geographic areas of the United States, and were enrolled through a virtual design. In the prospective study, participants were assigned to cohorts based on the clinical history participants reported in a screening survey and a study questionnaire. Mobile phlebotomists in the prospective study collected whole blood, serum and a nasopharyngeal or oropharyngeal swab from every participant. Prospective study participants could optionally give additional blood draws and questionnaires over an approximately two-month period. Blood samples from the prospective study were shipped frozen or at room temperature prior to DNA extraction. Clipping removes 5 bases from V and 0 bases from J, with 22 as the unmatched junction base count. The CDR3 contains 22 residues, cysteine and phenylalanine counted. Here the CDR3 DNA is all that survives: 66 bases in frame from base 1. The germline V gene (reference sequence) sets CDR1 to LNHDA and CDR2 to SQIVND.

TCRbeta CDR3 regions were amplified from genomic DNA using the immunoSEQ Assay, a bias-controlled multiplex PCR. The study's own analysis went as follows. The number of nucleated cells in each sample was estimated from the amplification of reference gene primers within the assay. To quantify the absolute abundance of each unique TCRbeta CDR3 rearrangement, sequence reads were collapsed and filtered. For each sample, productive Simpson clonality was calculated as the square root of Simpson's diversity index over productive rearrangements. Held by TCRdb, this immuneACCESS table contains in-frame sequences only and omits some clones. Under half of the omission traces to an unresolved V gene where checked; the cause of the rest is unknown. For V, J and clone size, that table is used; D and trimming come from the DNA. The sample table lists 300,000 to 400,000 clones, approximately 86% of them with a count of one. The top ten clones comprise approximately 4% of the sample.

The receptor comes from a woman between 40 and 55 years old with acute COVID-19. The rearranged segments are TRBV19 and TRBJ2-6; a stretch of 7 junction bases matches TRBD2. The specimen was PBMCs or T cells enriched from blood (not recorded which). The CDR3 loop reads CASSLAGLREGLWSSGANVLTF. The bases are TGTGCCAGTAGTCTGGCGGGGCTGAGGGAGGGTCTGTGGAGCTCTGGGGCCAACGTCCTGACTTTC. Joined to the reference TRBV19 and TRBJ2-6 proteins, this CDR3 gives the full variable domain: DGGITQSPKYLFRKEGQNVTLSCEQNLNHDAMYWYRQDPGQGLRLIYYSQIVNDFQKGDIAEGYSVSREKKESFPLTVTSAQKNPTAFYLCASSLAGLREGLWSSGANVLTFGAGSRLTVL.